This TCR beta chain was sequenced for a study of beta chain features in type 1 diabetes. The sample holds a few counts of this clone. The target antigen is unknown. The study's findings and limits: Moderate but significant shortening of TCRB CDR3s was recorded in all four CD4+ subsets from Type 1 diabetes patients.

Of the isolated RNA, all was reverse transcribed, and so the sequenced material was expressed TCRB transcripts. The repertoire was sequenced with immunoSEQ multiplex PCR; TCRdb's copy has only in-frame clones and lacks some. This sample has around 360,000 clones, with around 12% found just once. Trimming removed 7 bases from V and 6 bases from J, with 10 bases in between. The CDR3 length is 11 residues. Germline V CDR1 and CDR2: MDHEN, SYDVKM. Material for sequencing was naive CD4+ T cells from blood. The clonotype comes from a woman aged 18-29 years with type 1 diabetes. The chain has TRBV28 and TRBJ2-7, with a tentative D call TRBD1 (5 bases). In nucleotides, the CDR3 is TGTGCCAGCATGGGGCCTCGCGAGCAGTACTTC. It codes for CASMGPREQYF.